Following are 14 T cell receptor beta chains from one sample sequenced in a study of T cells in Graves' hyperthyroidism and ophthalmopathy. Amplification yielded TCR beta CDR3 regions, with RNA transcripts as the source. RT-PCR in the first round (using the HTBI primer set) targeted the TCR CDR3. Each CDR3 protein gets one entry after TCRdb re-called the multiplex PCR reads with MiXCR. In the table there are fewer than 450,000 distinct CDR3 sequences, 13% to 15% of which are singletons. Sequences were obtained from blood. The receptors were gathered from a woman aged 55-70 years with Graves' ophthalmopathy.

J is TRBJ2-3 and V is TRBV6-1; 7 nucleotides match TRBD2. V was pared by 3 bases and J by 2 bases, with 5 bases of the junction left unmatched. The germline V gene encodes CDR1 MNHNS and CDR2 SASEGT. The CDR3 covers 15 residues. CDR3 amino acids: CASSDPGGYTDTQYF. In DNA, the CDR3 is TGTGCCAGCAGTGACCCGGGAGGCTACACAGATACGCAGTATTTT.

This sequence joins TRBV6-1 and TRBJ1-2; 8 nucleotides line up with TRBD1. Germline V gene sequence: CDR1 MNHNS, CDR2 SASEGT. CDR3 length equals 14 residues. The V segment lost 7 bases and the J segment 2 bases; nucleotides outside the gene matches: 6. The CDR3 nucleotides read TGTGCCAGCAAACCGGGACAGGCGAACTATGGCTACACCTTC. Its protein product is CASKPGQANYGYTF.

This chain joins TRBV7-9 and TRBJ1-4, with D perhaps TRBD1 (5 bases). This CDR3 comprises 15 residues. Trimming took off 1 base at V and 5 bases at J, with 11 bases between the two ends. Germline V gene data show CDR1 as SEHNR and CDR2 as FQNEAQ (reference sequence). This CDR3 reads CASSLVRGGNEKLFF. In DNA, the CDR3 is TGTGCCAGCAGCTTAGTCCGTGGGGGAAATGAAAAACTGTTTTTT.

This clonotype was counted between two and nine times. This may be a read error: a much more frequent sequence differs by one nucleotide. This chain joins TRBV5-1 and TRBJ2-1, with TRBD2 matching 9 bases. CDR1 SGHRS and CDR2 YFSETQ come from the germline V gene. The CDR3 covers 14 residues. Losses at the gene ends were 6 bases for V and 9 bases for J; bases not matched to a gene: 10. In DNA, the CDR3 is TGCGCCAGCAAAACCGGGACTAGCTTCGCTGAGCAGTTCTTC. It encodes CASKTGTSFAEQFF.

V is TRBV2 and J is TRBJ2-5; TRBD2 might be the D (6 bases). The length of the CDR3 is 13 residues. Trimming removed 1 base at V and 4 bases at J, with 7 bases between. Germline-derived CDR1 and CDR2 are SNHLY and FYNNEI. CDR3 in DNA: TGTGCCAGCAGTGAAGGAGCGGGAGAGACCCAGTACTTC. It codes for CASSEGAGETQYF.

There are a few counts of this clonotype. The chain uses TRBV5-1 and TRBJ2-1; 11 positions match TRBD2. The CDR3 covers 15 residues. CDR1 is SGHRS and CDR2 is YFSETQ in the germline V gene. The V gene end was trimmed by 4 bases and the J gene end by 7 bases; junction bases not matched to a gene: 7. In DNA, the CDR3 is TGCGCCAGCAGCGATACTAGCGGGAGAGAGAATGAGCAGTTCTTC. It yields the protein CASSDTSGRENEQFF.

This clonotype appeared once. The CDR3 sequence is CAISALAGTGELFF. The CDR3 DNA reads TGTGCCATCAGTGCCCTGGCGGGGACCGGGGAGCTGTTTTTT. The chain couples TRBV10-3 to TRBJ2-2, with a possible D match to TRBD2 (6 bases). Trimming cost V 4 bases and J 5 bases, with 11 bases left between them. The CDR3 spans 14 residues. Germline-derived CDR1 and CDR2 are ENHRY and SYGVKD.

This chain links TRBV24-1 with TRBJ1-2, with a weak D call TRBD1 (5 bases). The CDR3 contains 14 residues. The germline CDR1 and CDR2 sequences are KGHDR and SFDVKD. V dropped 3 bases and J dropped 8 bases, with 15 bases sitting between them. The CDR3 coding sequence is TGTGCCACCAGTGATGCCGGGACCGCGTACGGCTACACCTTC. Translating it yields CATSDAGTAYGYTF.

This rearrangement joins TRBV19 to TRBJ2-1; a weak D match, TRBD2 (6 bases). The ends were cut back, 7 bases at V and 9 bases at J, with 19 bases in the middle. Germline V lookup: CDR1 LNHDA, CDR2 SQIVND (reference sequence). This CDR3 contains 14 residues. The CDR3 sequence: CASKEGEASGEQFF. CDR3 sequence (DNA): TGTGCCAGTAAGGAGGGAGAGGCCTCGGGTGAGCAGTTCTTC. Using reference TRBV19 and TRBJ2-1 for the parts outside the CDR3, the full variable domain is DGGITQSPKYLFRKEGQNVTLSCEQNLNHDAMYWYRQDPGQGLRLIYYSQIVNDFQKGDIAEGYSVSREKKESFPLTVTSAQKNPTAFYLCASKEGEASGEQFFGPGTRLTVL.

This clonotype was seen many times. The chain has TRBV28 and TRBJ2-4; TRBD1 matches at 9 bases. V was pared by 1 base and J by 14 bases, with 3 bases of the junction left unmatched. The germline CDR1 and CDR2 sequences are MDHEN and SYDVKM. CDR3 length: 12 amino acids. The CDR3 is CASSLYGQGKYF. The CDR3 DNA reads TGTGCCAGCAGTTTATACGGACAGGGGAAGTACTTC. Together with reference TRBV28 and TRBJ2-4, the CDR3 gives the full variable domain: DVKVTQSSRYLVKRTGEKVFLECVQDMDHENMFWYRQDPGLGLRLIYFSYDVKMKEKGDIPEGYSVSREKKERFSLILESASTNQTSMYLCASSLYGQGKYFGAGTRLSVL.

This clonotype came up many times. The chain recombines TRBV6-2 or TRBV6-3 with TRBJ1-3; TRBD1 matches at 9 bases. Looked up from germline, CDR1 is MNHEY and CDR2 is SVGEGT. There are 15 residues in the CDR3. Germline trimming cut 5 bases from V and 2 bases from J; bases unmatched to any gene: 4. The CDR3 DNA sequence: TGTGCCAGCAGTCCTGGACAGGGGACTGGAAACACCATATATTTT. It codes for CASSPGQGTGNTIYF.

This clonotype occurred many times. The DNA for the CDR3 is TGTGCCTGGAGTGTATTCGAGGAAGCTTTCTTT. The encoded protein is CAWSVFEEAFF. The V call is TRBV30, the J call TRBJ1-1; D gene unclear. V lost 0 bases and J lost 8, with 7 bases in between. The germline V gene encodes CDR1 GTSNPN and CDR2 SVGIG (reference sequence). There are 11 residues in the CDR3. Variable domain in full (rest from reference TRBV30 and TRBJ1-1): SQTIHQWPATLVQPVGSPLSLECTVEGTSNPNLYWYRQAAGRGLQLLFYSVGIGQISSEVPQNLSASRPQDRQFILSSKKLLLSDSGFYLCAWSVFEEAFFGQGTRLTVV.

This clonotype has only a few counts. The chain joins TRBV10-1 to TRBJ2-3; the D is unclear. CDR1 is WNHNN, CDR2 SYGVQD, per germline (reference sequence). This CDR3 is 14 amino acids long. Trimming cost V 0 bases and J 3 bases, with 7 bases left between them. The CDR3 region is CASSESQRTDTQYF. The CDR3 DNA sequence: TGCGCCAGCAGTGAGTCGCAGAGGACAGATACGCAGTATTTT.

The table lists this clonotype with many counts. This chain links TRBV20-1 with TRBJ2-1; D gene uncertain. The ends were cut back, 3 bases at V and 8 bases at J, with 14 bases in the middle. The CDR3 runs 13 residues. From germline, CDR1 is DFQATT and CDR2 SNEGSKA (reference sequence). This CDR3 is CSARPPVSDEQFF. Here the CDR3 DNA reads TGCAGTGCTAGGCCCCCCGTATCAGATGAGCAGTTCTTC.